These 26 T cell receptor beta chains originate from one sample sequenced in a study of blood T cell repertoires in COVID-19. Here immunoSEQ multiplex PCR was the method, and the copy in TCRdb shows in-frame clones only, minus some. The table includes some 87,000 clones, 85% to 95% detected once. Source material: peripheral blood. These receptors were obtained from a woman aged 55-70 years with active COVID-19.

J is TRBJ2-2 and V is TRBV28; 7 bases line up with TRBD1. CDR1 and CDR2 from the germline V gene are MDHEN and SYDVKM. CDR3 length: 15 amino acids. Unmatched junction bases numbered 6, after V lost 6 bases and J lost 2 bases. The CDR3 here is CASRTGTVNTGELFF. CDR3 DNA sequence: TGTGCCAGCAGGACGGGGACAGTCAACACCGGGGAGCTGTTTTTT.

The CDR3 reads CASSFEAGSPEQYF. DNA for the CDR3: TGTGCCAGCAGCTTCGAAGCGGGGAGTCCCGAGCAGTACTTC. The V gene is TRBV11-2, the J gene TRBJ2-7, with 7 bases fitting TRBD2. Germline CDR1 reads SGHAT; CDR2 reads FQNNGV. The CDR3 runs to 14 residues. J was trimmed by 6 bases and V by 3 bases; bases with no gene match: 8. Based on the CDR3 plus reference TRBV11-2 and TRBJ2-7, the full variable domain is EAGVAQSPRYKIIEKRQSVAFWCNPISGHATLYWYQQILGQGPKLLIQFQNNGVVDDSQLPKDRFSAERLKGVDSTLKIQPAKLEDSAVYLCASSFEAGSPEQYFGPGTRLTVT.

This clone was found a few times. The rearrangement links TRBV9 to TRBJ2-5; D gene uncertain. This CDR3 comprises 13 residues. The V end lost 0 bases, the J end lost 1 base, and 4 bases lay between the germline ends. Per germline, CDR1 SGDLS and CDR2 YYNGEE. For the CDR3, the DNA is TGTGCCAGCAGCGTAGCTACCCAAGAGACCCAGTACTTC. Translated: CASSVATQETQYF.

The genes are TRBV20-1 and TRBJ2-2; TRBD2 aligns across 12 bases. From germline, CDR1 is DFQATT and CDR2 SNEGSKA (reference sequence). The J segment lost 7 bases and the V segment lost 3 bases, leaving 6 bases of the junction unmatched. This CDR3 has 15 residues. The CDR3 coding sequence is TGCAGTGCTAGTCTTCGGACTAGCGGGATCGGGGAGCTGTTTTTT. It yields the protein CSASLRTSGIGELFF.

The chain is built from TRBV27 and TRBJ1-1, with 7 bases lining up with TRBD1. Germline V CDR1 and CDR2: MNHEY, SMNVEV (reference sequence). The CDR3 loop spans 15 amino acids. V shed 7 bases and J 0 bases; nucleotides not matched to a gene: 8. The CDR3 loop is CASMEWGQLNTEAFF. As DNA, the CDR3 is TGTGCCAGCATGGAATGGGGACAGTTGAACACTGAAGCTTTCTTT.

The chain joins TRBV11-2 to TRBJ1-1, with TRBD1 matching 7 bases. The CDR3 has 15 amino acids. Per the germline V gene, CDR1 is SGHAT and CDR2 is FQNNGV. The ends lost 2 bases at V and 3 bases at J; junction bases unmatched: 6. This chain's CDR3 is CASSLIGQGDTEAFF. The CDR3 DNA is TGTGCCAGCAGCTTAATCGGCCAGGGGGACACTGAAGCTTTCTTT.

The chain joins TRBV19 to TRBJ2-6, with D unresolved. Germline-derived CDR1 and CDR2 are LNHDA and SQIVND (reference sequence). This CDR3 region has 15 residues. V was shortened by 5 bases and J by 0 bases, with 8 bases between the two germline ends. The CDR3 reads CASSRRSSGANVLTF. In DNA form, the CDR3 reads TGTGCCAGTAGTCGCAGAAGCTCTGGGGCCAACGTCCTGACTTTC.

The chain recombines TRBV24-1 with TRBJ2-1; 7 bases line up with TRBD2. The germline V gene has CDR1 KGHDR and CDR2 SFDVKD. The length of the CDR3 is 14 residues. V lost 4 bases, J lost 3 bases, and 2 bases stayed unmatched. CDR3 bases: TGTGCCACCAGTGAGACTAGCAGCTACAATGAGCAGTTCTTC. This gives the protein CATSETSSYNEQFF.

This chain connects TRBV4-1 to TRBJ2-7; 7 nucleotides align to TRBD2. This CDR3 contains 15 residues. The V gene end was trimmed by 1 base and the J gene end by 2 bases; junction bases not matched to a gene: 5. Germline lookup yields CDR1 MGHRA and CDR2 YSYEKL. For the CDR3, the DNA is TGCGCCAGCAGCCAAGCCCTAAGCGGGACCTACGAGCAGTACTTC. It specifies CASSQALSGTYEQYF.

This chain uses TRBV28 with TRBJ1-1; D unresolved. This CDR3 contains 14 residues. The V end lost 4 bases, the J end lost 5 bases, and 14 bases lay between the germline ends. Germline V gene lookup returns CDR1 MDHEN and CDR2 SYDVKM. In DNA, the CDR3 is TGTGCCAGCAGTTCGCGCGGGTTTGAGACTGAAGCTTTCTTT. Protein sequence: CASSSRGFETEAFF.

In regard to this clone: The same CDR3 can be traced to other DNA sequences in this sample. This chain connects TRBV18 to TRBJ1-1, with D uncertain. The CDR3 is 14 residues long. V was pared by 0 bases and J by 0 bases, with 5 bases between. Germline CDR1 KGHSH, CDR2 LQKENI. The CDR3 loop is CASSPPSVNTEAFF. The CDR3 nucleotides read TGTGCCAGCTCACCACCGAGCGTGAACACTGAAGCTTTCTTT. Drawing the rest from reference TRBV18 and TRBJ1-1, the complete variable domain is NAGVMQNPRHLVRRRGQEARLRCSPMKGHSHVYWYRQLPEEGLKFMVYLQKENIIDESGMPKERFSAEFPKEGPSILRIQQVVRGDSAAYFCASSPPSVNTEAFFGQGTRLTVV.

The rearrangement uses TRBV5-1 and TRBJ2-2; 7 bases map to TRBD2. The germline V gene encodes CDR1 SGHRS and CDR2 YFSETQ. The length of the CDR3 is 18 residues. The junction had 10 bases not matched to a gene; V was cut back by 0 bases and J by 2 bases. The chain's CDR3 is CASSLAGGASGNTGELFF. The CDR3 bases are TGCGCCAGCAGCTTGGCGGGGGGTGCGAGCGGAAACACCGGGGAGCTGTTTTTT.

V usage is TRBV2 and J usage is TRBJ2-1; D may be TRBD2 (5 bases). From germline, CDR1 is SNHLY and CDR2 FYNNEI. Trimming removed 8 bases at V and 5 bases at J, with 19 bases between. The CDR3 runs 15 residues. The CDR3, as DNA: TGTGCCAGCTGTGGACTGGCGGGCGGAGACAATGAGCAGTTCTTC. Translating it yields CASCGLAGGDNEQFF.

The gene calls are TRBV25-1 and TRBJ1-2, with unresolved D. The V gene's germline CDR1 is MGHDK and CDR2 SYGVNS. CDR3 size: 11 residues. Trimming left V 4 bases short and J 4 bases short, with 4 bases between. This chain's CDR3 is CASSGGYGYTF. CDR3 DNA: TGTGCCAGCAGTGGCGGCTATGGCTACACCTTC.

The V and J genes are TRBV2 and TRBJ1-4, with 7 bases matching TRBD1. Germline loops: CDR1 SNHLY, CDR2 FYNNEI. CDR3 length: 15 amino acids. The V and J ends lost 6 bases and 3 bases, in that order; junction bases with no gene match: 7. In DNA form, the CDR3 reads TGTGCCAGCAGCACGACAGGGTCGGCTAATGAAAAACTGTTTTTT. Translated: CASSTTGSANEKLFF.

The CDR3, as DNA: TGTGCCAGCTGGACCGGGAGCTCCTATAATTCACCCCTCCACTTT. Translation: CASWTGSSYNSPLHF. The chain couples TRBV28 to TRBJ1-6; D remains ambiguous. The germline V and J ends were trimmed by 8 bases and 0 bases, with 11 bases remaining between them. The CDR3 has 15 residues. CDR1 and CDR2 (germline): MDHEN, SYDVKM.

In this sample, this clone turned up a few times. V usage is TRBV2 and J usage is TRBJ2-2; 7 bases line up with TRBD1. CDR3 length equals 15 residues. After removal of 1 base from V and 1 base from J, the junction contained 0 bases not matched to a gene. Germline CDR1 reads SNHLY; CDR2 reads FYNNEI. Here the CDR3 DNA reads TGTGCCAGCAGTGAAGGACAGGGGAACACCGGGGAGCTGTTTTTT. Translating gives CASSEGQGNTGELFF.

This chain connects TRBV19 to TRBJ1-6; 8 bases agree with TRBD1. After removal of 3 bases from V and 8 bases from J, the junction contained 6 bases not matched to a gene. CDR3 length: 15 residues. Germline V gives CDR1 LNHDA, CDR2 SQIVND (reference sequence). CDR3 DNA sequence: TGTGCCAGTAGTATTCTGGACAGGGCGGATTCACCCCTCCACTTT. Amino acids: CASSILDRADSPLHF.

The chain couples TRBV19 to TRBJ2-3; 10 bases agree with TRBD1. This CDR3 contains 15 residues. Losses at the gene ends were 1 base for V and 3 bases for J; bases not matched to a gene: 1. Germline CDR1 is LNHDA and CDR2 is SQIVND (reference sequence). CDR3 in DNA: TGTGCCAGTAGTATAGGGACAGGGGGTACAGATACGCAGTATTTT. As protein: CASSIGTGGTDTQYF.

This chain connects TRBV11-2 to TRBJ2-5, with 8 bases identical to TRBD2. The CDR3 extends over 16 amino acids. The junction had 8 bases not matched to a gene; V was cut back by 4 bases and J by 1 base. Germline assignment: CDR1 SGHAT and CDR2 FQNNGV. The CDR3 DNA sequence: TGTGCCAGCAGCTCACCCACTACTAGCGGCCAAGAGACCCAGTACTTC. Translation gives CASSSPTTSGQETQYF.

The CDR3 loop is CASKRLGVDTEAFF. The CDR3 nucleotides read TGTGCCAGTAAACGATTAGGGGTCGACACTGAAGCTTTCTTT. The chain uses TRBV19 and TRBJ1-1, with D maybe TRBD1 (5 bases). The CDR3 sequence is 14 residues long. With 7 bases removed from V and 3 bases from J, the gap between germline ends came to 15 bases. Germline V gene sequence: CDR1 LNHDA, CDR2 SQIVND (reference sequence).

V and J are TRBV6-5 and TRBJ1-5; no clear D gene. V was pared by 0 bases and J by 5 bases, with 5 bases between. This CDR3 has 13 amino acids. Germline V CDR1 and CDR2: MNHEY, SVGAGI. The CDR3 protein is CASSYSSYQPQHF. Here the CDR3 DNA reads TGTGCCAGCAGTTACTCGAGCTATCAGCCCCAGCATTTT.

The genes are TRBV6-5 and TRBJ2-7; D unresolved. Looked up from germline, CDR1 is MNHEY and CDR2 is SVGAGI. The CDR3 spans 13 residues. The germline V and J ends were trimmed by 6 bases and 4 bases, with 13 bases remaining between them. The DNA for the CDR3 is TGTGCCAGCAGCGCCGACACCCGTTACGAGCAGTACTTC. It codes for CASSADTRYEQYF.

The chain is built from TRBV6-5 and TRBJ1-2, with TRBD1 identical over 8 bases. The CDR3 is 13 residues long. After removal of 7 bases from V and 3 bases from J, the junction contained 4 bases not matched to a gene. The germline CDR1 and CDR2 sequences are MNHEY and SVGAGI. The DNA for the CDR3 is TGTGCCAGCACCCTGGGACAGGACTATGGCTACACCTTC. It translates to CASTLGQDYGYTF.

The chain links TRBV7-8 to TRBJ1-1, with D maybe TRBD1 (5 bases). Germline V gene data show CDR1 as SGHVS and CDR2 as FQNEAQ. V lost 2 bases, J lost 7 bases, and 14 bases lay in between. This CDR3 has 14 amino acids. The CDR3 is CASSLNRQMVEAFF. The DNA of the CDR3 is TGTGCCAGCAGCTTAAACAGGCAAATGGTTGAAGCTTTCTTT. Drawing the rest from reference TRBV7-8 and TRBJ1-1, the complete variable domain is GAGVSQSPRYKVAKRGQDVALRCDPISGHVSLFWYQQALGQGPEFLTYFQNEAQLDKSGLPSDRFFAERPEGSVSTLKIQRTQQEDSAVYLCASSLNRQMVEAFFGQGTRLTVV.

The rearrangement links TRBV7-2 to TRBJ2-7; 10 nucleotides match TRBD1. The CDR3 is 14 amino acids. With 5 bases clipped from V and 2 bases from J, the junction kept 3 bases outside the gene matches. From germline, CDR1 is SGHTA and CDR2 FQGNSA. This CDR3 is CASSPDRGPYEQYF. The CDR3 bases are TGTGCCAGCAGCCCCGACAGGGGGCCCTACGAGCAGTACTTC.